The following is a T cell receptor beta chain sequence with its context. Its antigen remains unknown. Reanalyzing the 5' RACE reads, TCRdb keeps one entry per CDR3 protein, without DNA. The sample yields about 390,000 distinct CDR3 sequences, of which the top ten take up around a tenth. CDR1 is SGHDT, CDR2 YYEEEE, per germline. The CDR3 consists of 18 residues. The data were taken from a study of T cells expressing NK-cell markers. Study summary: All TCR beta repertoires analysed originated from sorted CD3+CD56+NKG2C+, CD3+CD56+NKG2C- and CD3+CD56-NKG2C+ T cells. Most of the eight sequenced donors were classified as HCMV-seropositive, and one was classified as seronegative. Findings of the study overall: Topping the CD3+CD56-NKG2C+ fraction as well were these clonotypes, in a handful of donors. Expanded NKG2C+ T cell clones had unclear HCMV specificity.

The chain is built from TRBV5-6 and TRBJ1-4; the D call from TCRdb, TRBD1, cannot be confirmed without DNA. The sample consisted of blood T cells: a sorted CD56 or NKG2C T cell subset, CD4+ or CD8+ T cells, or bulk PBMC T cells (not recorded which). The sequence came from a woman aged 45-60 years in good health. The CDR3 region is CASSLVGMDRPTNEKLFF.